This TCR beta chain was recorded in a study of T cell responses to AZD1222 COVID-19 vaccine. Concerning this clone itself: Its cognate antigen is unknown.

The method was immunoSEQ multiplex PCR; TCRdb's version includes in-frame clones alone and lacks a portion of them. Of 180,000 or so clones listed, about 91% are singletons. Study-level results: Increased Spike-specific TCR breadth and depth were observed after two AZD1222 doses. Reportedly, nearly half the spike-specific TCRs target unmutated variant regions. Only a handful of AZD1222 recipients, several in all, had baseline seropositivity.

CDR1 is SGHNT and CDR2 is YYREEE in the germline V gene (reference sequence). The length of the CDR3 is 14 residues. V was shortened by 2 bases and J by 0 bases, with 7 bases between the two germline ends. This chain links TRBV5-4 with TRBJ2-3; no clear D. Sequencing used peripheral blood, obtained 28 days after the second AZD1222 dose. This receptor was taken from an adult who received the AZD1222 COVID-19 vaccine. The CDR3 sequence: CASSLPGSTDTQYF. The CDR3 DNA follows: TGTGCCAGCAGCTTACCGGGCAGCACAGATACGCAGTATTTT.